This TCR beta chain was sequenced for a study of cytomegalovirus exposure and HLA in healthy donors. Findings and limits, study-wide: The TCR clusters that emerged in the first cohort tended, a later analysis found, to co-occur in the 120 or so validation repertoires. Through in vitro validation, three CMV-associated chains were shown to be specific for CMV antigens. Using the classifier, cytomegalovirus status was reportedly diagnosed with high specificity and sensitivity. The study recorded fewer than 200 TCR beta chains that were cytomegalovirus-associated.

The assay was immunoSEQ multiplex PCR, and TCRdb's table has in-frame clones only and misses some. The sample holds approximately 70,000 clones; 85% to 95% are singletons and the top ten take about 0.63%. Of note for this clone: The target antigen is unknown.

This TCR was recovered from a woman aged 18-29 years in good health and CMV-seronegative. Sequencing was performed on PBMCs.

DNA for the CDR3: TGTGCCAGCTCACCTTCCGGGACAGGGTCTGGCTACACCTTC. This translates into CASSPSGTGSGYTF. The chain employs TRBV18 and TRBJ1-2, with TRBD1 matching over 9 bases. Trimming at V came to 3 bases and at J to 7 bases, leaving 6 bases not matched to a gene. The germline CDR1 and CDR2 sequences are KGHSH and LQKENI. This CDR3 contains 14 residues.